The entry below describes one T cell receptor (beta chain). What it recognizes is unknown. CDR1 and CDR2 (germline): MGHRA, YSYEKL. The CDR3 has 15 amino acids. This entry belongs to a study of cytomegalovirus exposure and HLA in healthy donors. Study findings and constraints: Some public TCRs appeared in many individuals, while most sequences were rare. TCR beta V segments were, for the most part, productive about 87% or about 30% of the time in an earlier analysis.

The PCR ran on 60 Vbeta and 13 Jbeta primers. Sequencing was performed with immunoSEQ multiplex PCR; in TCRdb, only in-frame clones are kept and a portion is missing. The sample lists roughly 51,000 clones; roughly four fifths were seen once. The chain uses TRBV4-1 and TRBJ2-5, with D perhaps TRBD2 (6 bases). The J call may be mistaken, given a closer DNA end match to TRBJ2-7. Sequencing used PBMCs. This receptor was obtained from a boy younger than 18 in good health and CMV-seropositive. The CDR3 here is CASSQEAGSWGEQYF. The CDR3 nucleotides are TGCGCCAGCAGCCAAGAAGCGGGTTCGTGGGGCGAGCAGTACTTC.